This passage covers 28 T cell receptor beta chains from one sample sequenced in a study of T cell responses to AZD1222 COVID-19 vaccine. The method was immunoSEQ multiplex PCR; TCRdb's version includes in-frame clones alone and lacks a portion of them. The sample yields around 190,000 clones, about 86% seen once. Sequenced here: peripheral blood, sampled 28 days after the second AZD1222 dose. The receptors derive from an adult who received the AZD1222 COVID-19 vaccine.

This chain joins TRBV9 and TRBJ2-7; D perhaps matches TRBD1 (6 bases). Trimming stripped 2 bases from V and 3 bases from J, with 12 bases between. Germline CDR1 is SGDLS and CDR2 is YYNGEE. The CDR3 is 14 residues long. CDR3 nucleotide sequence: TGTGCCAGCAGCGTTTTCCCAGGGGACTACGAGCAGTACTTC. This codes for CASSVFPGDYEQYF.

This clone was counted between two and nine times. This chain uses TRBV21-1 with TRBJ1-2; the D call in the table, TRBD1, was not verified against the DNA. TRBV21-1 is an annotated pseudogene. The CDR3 covers 18 residues. In DNA form, the CDR3 reads TGTGCCAGCAGCAAAGAAGGGGACAGAAATGGTCGAAACTATGGCTACACCTTC. As protein: CASSKEGDRNGRNYGYTF.

The V gene is TRBV19, the J gene TRBJ1-2; maybe TRBD1 (5 bases). The ends were cut back, 10 bases at V and 3 bases at J, with 15 bases in the middle. Germline-derived CDR1 and CDR2 are LNHDA and SQIVND (reference sequence). The CDR3 has 13 amino acids. CDR3 coding DNA: TGTGCCACCCACATGGCGGGGGACTATGGCTACACCTTC. This translates into CATHMAGDYGYTF.

This clone has only one observation. The chain recombines TRBV7-2 with TRBJ1-6; D gene ambiguous. Germline CDR1 is SGHTA and CDR2 is FQGNSA. The V end was cut by 1 base, the J end by 2 bases, with 6 bases between. CDR3 size: 15 residues. The CDR3 sequence is CASSLEQTYNSPLHF. Here the CDR3 DNA reads TGTGCCAGCAGCTTAGAGCAGACCTATAATTCACCCCTCCACTTT. The full variable domain, rest sourced from reference TRBV7-2 and TRBJ1-6, is GAGVSQSPSNKVTEKGKDVELRCDPISGHTALYWYRQSLGQGLEFLIYFQGNSAPDKSGLPSDRFSAERTGGSVSTLTIQRTQQEDSAVYLCASSLEQTYNSPLHFGNGTRLTVT.

The chain recombines TRBV5-4 with TRBJ2-2, with TRBD1 identical over 7 bases. CDR1 is SGHNT and CDR2 is YYREEE in the germline V gene (reference sequence). The CDR3 totals 15 residues. Trimming cost V 4 bases and J 4 bases; bases outside gene matches: 7. The CDR3 DNA reads as TGTGCCAGCAGCGGGAACCGACAGGGCACCGGGGAGCTGTTTTTT. Amino acid sequence: CASSGNRQGTGELFF.

The V and J genes are TRBV21-1 and TRBJ1-6; TRBD1 is the table's D call, not checked against the DNA. TRBV21-1 is flagged as a pseudogene. The CDR3 is made up of 16 amino acids. The CDR3 DNA reads TGTGCCAGCAGCGAAGACTGCCGGGACAGCAATTCACCCCTCCACTTT. Translation gives CASSEDCRDSNSPLHF.

This clone came up once. The chain carries TRBV3-1 (or the pseudogene TRBV3-2) and TRBJ1-3, with a weak D call TRBD1 (5 bases). The CDR3 has 15 residues. Trimming pared 8 bases from V and 0 bases from J, leaving 14 bases between. Germline V CDR1 and CDR2: LGHDT, YNNKEL (reference sequence). CDR3 amino acids: CASGKNRISGNTIYF. The CDR3 DNA is TGTGCCAGCGGAAAAAACAGGATCTCTGGAAACACCATATATTTT.

The rearrangement joins TRBV18 to TRBJ1-1, with D perhaps TRBD1 (5 bases). The germline V and J ends were trimmed by 1 base and 11 bases, with 11 bases remaining between them. The CDR3 is 12 residues long. CDR1 KGHSH and CDR2 LQKENI come from the germline V gene. The CDR3 region is CASSPQGFRAFF. CDR3 DNA sequence: TGTGCCAGCTCACCACAGGGGTTTCGGGCTTTCTTT.

This chain joins TRBV21-1 and TRBJ1-1. TRBV21-1 is an annotated pseudogene. CDR3 length: 15 residues. The CDR3 reads CASSKDTGIHTEAFF. For the CDR3, the DNA is TGTGCCAGCAGCAAAGACACGGGGATCCACACTGAAGCTTTCTTT.

The chain carries TRBV23-1 and TRBJ1-4, with 8 bases matching TRBD1. TRBV23-1 has ORF status, its function being uncertain. The CDR3 consists of 12 residues. Trimming cost V 9 bases and J 11 bases; bases outside gene matches: 8. As DNA, the CDR3 is TGCGCCAGTCCACCGACAGGGGAGAAACTGTTTTTT. Its protein product is CASPPTGEKLFF.

The rearrangement links TRBV5-1 to TRBJ1-2; D not certain. Germline V lookup: CDR1 SGHRS, CDR2 YFSETQ. There are 13 residues in the CDR3. With 4 bases removed from V and 7 bases from J, the gap between germline ends came to 14 bases. The CDR3 nucleotides read TGCGCCAGCAGCCCACGCACCGGGTCTGGCTACACCTTC. Translating gives CASSPRTGSGYTF.

The chain employs TRBV5-3 and TRBJ2-3; D ambiguous. TRBV5-3 is noted as an ORF with a role that remains uncertain. The V and J ends lost 0 bases and 8 bases respectively, with 10 bases between them. This CDR3 has 13 residues. The CDR3 reads CARSLAWASTQYF. DNA for the CDR3: TGTGCCAGAAGCTTGGCGTGGGCGAGTACGCAGTATTTT.

The chain carries TRBV6-5 and TRBJ2-1; the match to TRBD2 covers 13 bases. CDR1 is MNHEY and CDR2 is SVGAGI in the germline V gene. This CDR3 comprises 16 residues. V lost 2 bases, J lost 9 bases, and 7 bases stayed unmatched. CDR3 bases: TGTGCCAGCAGTTACACTACTAGCGGGGGGGCGGGTGAGCAGTTCTTC. This encodes CASSYTTSGGAGEQFF.

This chain uses TRBV28 with TRBJ1-6; D may be TRBD1 (5 bases). Germline V gene sequence: CDR1 MDHEN, CDR2 SYDVKM. The V and J ends lost 2 bases and 10 bases respectively, with 12 bases between them. The CDR3 covers 14 residues. CDR3 loop: CASSLPQGNSPLHF. The CDR3 bases are TGTGCCAGCAGTTTACCTCAGGGTAACTCACCCCTCCACTTT. Drawing the rest from reference TRBV28 and TRBJ1-6, the complete variable domain is DVKVTQSSRYLVKRTGEKVFLECVQDMDHENMFWYRQDPGLGLRLIYFSYDVKMKEKGDIPEGYSVSREKKERFSLILESASTNQTSMYLCASSLPQGNSPLHFGNGTRLTVT.

The chain carries TRBV6-2 or TRBV6-3 and TRBJ1-5; 7 bases map to TRBD1. V lost 5 bases and J lost 0; bases outside the gene matches: 4. This CDR3 spans 15 amino acids. The V gene's germline CDR1 is MNHEY and CDR2 SVGEGT. DNA for the CDR3: TGTGCCAGCAGTCCGGACAGGAGTAGCAATCAGCCCCAGCATTTT. Translated: CASSPDRSSNQPQHF.

The chain combines TRBV11-2 with TRBJ1-2, with a tentative D call TRBD1 (6 bases). CDR3 length: 16 residues. Per the germline V gene, CDR1 is SGHAT and CDR2 is FQNNGV. V lost 2 bases to trimming and J lost 8 bases, with 21 bases between them. The CDR3 coding sequence is TGTGCCAGCAGCTTATCCCCCAGGGGCTTACTGGGAGGCTACACCTTC. Translated, it gives CASSLSPRGLLGGYTF.

The chain combines TRBV4-1 with TRBJ1-4; 7 bases are shared with TRBD1. The V gene end was trimmed by 2 bases and the J gene end by 4 bases; junction bases not matched to a gene: 10. The CDR3 has 17 residues. Germline V gene sequence: CDR1 MGHRA, CDR2 YSYEKL. CDR3 bases: TGCGCCAGCAGCCAAAAAACAGGGGATTACGGTAATGAAAAACTGTTTTTT. Protein product: CASSQKTGDYGNEKLFF.

This chain links TRBV11-3 with TRBJ2-7; the D gene is possibly TRBD1 (6 bases). V lost 1 base and J 3 bases, leaving 13 bases between the germline ends. The CDR3 is made up of 15 amino acids. The germline V gene has CDR1 SGHNT and CDR2 YENEEA. CDR3 protein: CASSLGAGAYYEQYF. The CDR3 bases are TGTGCCAGCAGCTTAGGGGCAGGGGCCTACTACGAGCAGTACTTC.

The rearrangement uses TRBV11-3 and TRBJ2-3, with TRBD2 matching 14 bases. Germline-derived CDR1 and CDR2 are SGHNT and YENEEA. The CDR3 has 16 amino acids. V lost 5 bases to trimming and J lost 6 bases; unmatched junction nucleotides: 7. CDR3 loop: CASSVRLAGGKDTQYF. The CDR3 DNA reads as TGTGCCAGCAGCGTCCGACTAGCGGGGGGGAAGGATACGCAGTATTTT.

This clone was counted between two and nine times. The V gene is TRBV11-2, the J gene TRBJ1-5; D remains ambiguous. Germline CDR1 is SGHAT and CDR2 is FQNNGV. V was shortened by 5 bases and J by 3 bases, with 14 bases between the two germline ends. The CDR3 totals 15 residues. The CDR3 protein is CASSPSRAANQPQHF. CDR3 bases: TGTGCCAGCAGCCCCAGTAGGGCTGCCAATCAGCCCCAGCATTTT. The entire variable domain, with the rest obtained from reference TRBV11-2 and TRBJ1-5, is as follows: EAGVAQSPRYKIIEKRQSVAFWCNPISGHATLYWYQQILGQGPKLLIQFQNNGVVDDSQLPKDRFSAERLKGVDSTLKIQPAKLEDSAVYLCASSPSRAANQPQHFGDGTRLSIL.

V is TRBV6-5 and J is TRBJ1-2; the D is unclear. Germline values: CDR1 MNHEY, CDR2 SVGAGI. The CDR3 is 13 amino acids. V was trimmed by 2 bases and J by 8 bases, leaving 12 bases between them. CDR3 DNA: TGTGCCAGCAGTTACGAGAAACGGGAAGGCTACACCTTC. This codes for CASSYEKREGYTF.

The table lists this clone with many counts. CDR3 sequence reads: CSASETGYTF. As DNA, the CDR3 is TGCAGTGCTAGCGAGACTGGCTACACCTTC. This rearrangement joins TRBV20-1 to TRBJ1-2; D unclear. The germline V gene encodes CDR1 DFQATT and CDR2 SNEGSKA (reference sequence). This CDR3 has 10 residues. Trimming took off 3 bases at V and 7 bases at J, with 6 bases between the two ends.

This clone appeared once. The J gene is TRBJ2-7, the V gene TRBV24-1; 8 positions match TRBD1. V was pared by 2 bases and J by 3 bases, with 2 bases of the junction left unmatched. Germline-derived CDR1 and CDR2 are KGHDR and SFDVKD. The CDR3 is 14 residues long. The CDR3 loop is CATSDSDRDYEQYF. The CDR3 DNA sequence: TGTGCCACCAGTGATTCGGACAGGGACTACGAGCAGTACTTC.

This clone was seen more than once but under ten times. The rearrangement joins TRBV7-8 to TRBJ2-7, with 9 nucleotides matching TRBD1. This CDR3 has 16 amino acids. Unmatched junction bases numbered 11, after V lost 6 bases and J lost 2 bases. Germline V lookup: CDR1 SGHVS, CDR2 FQNEAQ. CDR3 coding DNA: TGTGCCAGCAGTTCCCTTCGACAGGGGGGAACCTACGAGCAGTACTTC. Amino acids: CASSSLRQGGTYEQYF.

V gene TRBV11-1 combines with J gene TRBJ1-3; no definite D call. The CDR3 runs to 14 residues. CDR1 is SGHAT and CDR2 is FQDESV in the germline V gene (reference sequence). Between the trimmed V and J ends, which lost 6 bases and 2 bases, there was a span of 11 bases. The CDR3 DNA reads TGTGCCAGCAGGTCACAGAGTACTGGAAACACCATATATTTT. Translated, it gives CASRSQSTGNTIYF.

The CDR3 coding sequence is TGTGCCAGCTCACCACCCTCGCTAGCGGGGGGGCCGTATTTT. Translation gives CASSPPSLAGGPYF. The gene calls are TRBV18 and TRBJ2-3, with 12 bases lining up with TRBD2. The CDR3 sequence is 14 residues long. Germline assignment: CDR1 KGHSH and CDR2 LQKENI. Trimming took 0 bases from V and 14 from J; bases not matched to a gene: 6.

The chain has TRBV19 and TRBJ2-1; 11 bases fit TRBD2. From germline, CDR1 is LNHDA and CDR2 SQIVND (reference sequence). V gave up 5 bases and J gave up 0 bases; unmatched junction bases: 12. The CDR3 runs to 19 residues. The DNA of the CDR3 is TGTGCCAGTAGTCCCAATCTAGCGGGGGGTTCTAGCTCCTACAATGAGCAGTTCTTC. The encoded protein is CASSPNLAGGSSSYNEQFF.

V gene TRBV6-4 combines with J gene TRBJ2-3, with no clear D. The CDR3 is made up of 14 amino acids. V shed 6 bases and J shed 0 bases, with 10 bases lying between them. CDR1 MRHNA and CDR2 SNTAGT come from the germline V gene. The CDR3 sequence is CASRLYASTDTQYF. CDR3 sequence (DNA): TGTGCCAGCAGGCTTTATGCTAGCACAGATACGCAGTATTTT.